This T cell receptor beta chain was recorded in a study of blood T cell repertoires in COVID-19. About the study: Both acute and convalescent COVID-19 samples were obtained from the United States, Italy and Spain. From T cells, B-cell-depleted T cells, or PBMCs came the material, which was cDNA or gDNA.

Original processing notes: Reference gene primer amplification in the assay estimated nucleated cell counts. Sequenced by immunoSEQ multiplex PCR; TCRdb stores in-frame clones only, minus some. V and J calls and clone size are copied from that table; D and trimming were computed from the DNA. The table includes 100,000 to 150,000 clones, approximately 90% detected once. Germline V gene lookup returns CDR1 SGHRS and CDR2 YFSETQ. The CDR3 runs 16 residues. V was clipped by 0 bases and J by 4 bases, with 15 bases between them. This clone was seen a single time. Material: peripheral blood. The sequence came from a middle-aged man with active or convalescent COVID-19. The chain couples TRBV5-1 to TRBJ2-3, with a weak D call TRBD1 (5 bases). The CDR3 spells CASSLGGSLSPDTQYF. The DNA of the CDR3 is TGCGCCAGCAGCTTGGGGGGCAGTCTAAGCCCAGATACGCAGTATTTT.